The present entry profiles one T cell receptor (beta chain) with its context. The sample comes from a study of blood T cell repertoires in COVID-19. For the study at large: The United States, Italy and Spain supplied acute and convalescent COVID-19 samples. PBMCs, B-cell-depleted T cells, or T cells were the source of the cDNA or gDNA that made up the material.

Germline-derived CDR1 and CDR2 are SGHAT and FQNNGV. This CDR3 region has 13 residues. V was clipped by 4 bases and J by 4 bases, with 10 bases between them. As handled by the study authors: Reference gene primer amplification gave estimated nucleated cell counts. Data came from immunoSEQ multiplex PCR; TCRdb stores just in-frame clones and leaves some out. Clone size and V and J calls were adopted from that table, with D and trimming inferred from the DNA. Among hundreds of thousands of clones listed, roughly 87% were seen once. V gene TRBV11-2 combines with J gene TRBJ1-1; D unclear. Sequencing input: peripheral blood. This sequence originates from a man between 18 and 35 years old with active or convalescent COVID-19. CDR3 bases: TGTGCCAGCAGCTATCCCTACCCCACTGAAGCTTTCTTT. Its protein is CASSYPYPTEAFF.